These T cell receptor beta chains were read from a single sample in a study of cytomegalovirus exposure and HLA in healthy donors. Repertoires were generated with immunoSEQ multiplex PCR, while TCRdb's copy carries only in-frame clones and drops some. Altogether 110,000 to 150,000 clones are present, about 90% being singletons, with the ten largest covering roughly 3%. Specimen: PBMCs. These TCRs come from a man aged 18 to 35 in good health and CMV-seronegative. CDR3s include the opening cysteine and the closing phenylalanine or tryptophan. Each record gives: D gene, J gene, clone size, V gene, CDR3 DNA, CDR3 protein. A D gene is named only where the DNA matches it firmly. Clone size is stated in some rows and not others, as once, few, many or a class when expanded.

D: -; J: TRBJ1-2; size: -; V: TRBV6-6; DNA: TGTGCCAGCAGTTACCTCCCGCAGGGGAACTATGGCTACACCTTC; CDR3: CASSYLPQGNYGYTF
D: TRBD2; J: TRBJ2-7; size: -; V: TRBV5-1; DNA: TGCGCCAGCAGCTTGACTAGCGGACTCCTCGAGCAGTACTTC; CDR3: CASSLTSGLLEQYF
D: TRBD1; J: TRBJ1-1; size: -; V: TRBV9; DNA: TGTGCCAGCAGCGTAGGGACAGGGTCGGGTGAAGCTTTCTTT; CDR3: CASSVGTGSGEAFF
D: TRBD2; J: TRBJ2-1; size: -; V: TRBV5-1; DNA: TGCGCCAGCAGCCCAGGGACTAGCCTCGAGCTTTGGGATGAGCAGTTCTTC; CDR3: CASSPGTSLELWDEQFF
D: TRBD2; J: TRBJ2-3; size: -; V: TRBV19; DNA: TGTGCCAGTGCGGGACTAGCGGGTTTCACAGATACGCAGTATTTT; CDR3: CASAGLAGFTDTQYF
D: -; J: TRBJ1-1; size: once; V: TRBV4-3; DNA: TGCGCCAGCAGCCCTTCGGACCGCGGGGCTGAAGCTTTCTTT; CDR3: CASSPSDRGAEAFF
D: -; J: TRBJ2-7; size: -; V: TRBV7-8; DNA: TGTGCCAGCAGCTTACGAGGGCCGCCTGAGTCCTACGAGCAGTACTTC; CDR3: CASSLRGPPESYEQYF
D: -; J: TRBJ2-7; size: -; V: TRBV6-1; DNA: TGTGCCAGCAGGCCCCACAGGGACCTCCTATACGAGCAGTACTTC; CDR3: CASRPHRDLLYEQYF
D: -; J: TRBJ1-2; size: -; V: TRBV29-1; DNA: TGCAGCGTTGAAGAGCACAGTATCGGTGGCTACACCTTC; CDR3: CSVEEHSIGGYTF
D: TRBD1; J: TRBJ1-2; size: -; V: TRBV7-8; DNA: TGTGCCAGCAGCTTAGTAGGGGGGACAGGAATTGCTAACTATGGCTACACCTTC; CDR3: CASSLVGGTGIANYGYTF
D: TRBD2; J: TRBJ2-7; size: -; V: TRBV11-2; DNA: TGTGCCAGCAGCTTAGTTTTGGGACTAGCGGGAGGGTCCGAGCAGTACTTC; CDR3: CASSLVLGLAGGSEQYF
D: TRBD2; J: TRBJ2-7; size: -; V: TRBV5-1; DNA: TGCGCCAGCAGCCCCTTGACTAGCGGGAGATACGAGCAGTACTTC; CDR3: CASSPLTSGRYEQYF
D: TRBD2; J: TRBJ2-2; size: -; V: TRBV6-4; DNA: TGTGCCAGCAGCACCCTAGCGGGGGCTAACACCGGGGAGCTGTTTTTT; CDR3: CASSTLAGANTGELFF
D: TRBD1; J: TRBJ1-1; size: -; V: TRBV9; DNA: TGTGCCAGCAGCGCGAGGGGGCGCGACACTGAAGCTTTCTTT; CDR3: CASSARGRDTEAFF
D: -; J: TRBJ2-3; size: -; V: TRBV7-9; DNA: TGTGCCAGCAGCTTTAGCGTTGGGGCAGATACGCAGTATTTT; CDR3: CASSFSVGADTQYF
D: -; J: TRBJ1-4; size: -; V: TRBV7-2; DNA: TGTGCCAGCAGCCCCATTGCGGGGTTTGAAAAACTGTTTTTT; CDR3: CASSPIAGFEKLFF
D: TRBD2; J: TRBJ2-3; size: -; V: TRBV12-5; DNA: TGTGCTAGTGGTTTGTACGGACTAGCGGGGCTCACAGATACGCAGTATTTT; CDR3: CASGLYGLAGLTDTQYF
D: -; J: TRBJ2-7; size: -; V: TRBV12-1; DNA: TGTGCCAGCAGCCGCGTACCGACTAGCGAGAGGGAATCCTACGAGCAGTACTTC; CDR3: CASSRVPTSERESYEQYF
D: -; J: TRBJ2-5; size: -; V: TRBV7-6; DNA: TGTGCCAGCAGGGGCTTCCAAGAGACCCAGTACTTC; CDR3: CASRGFQETQYF
D: TRBD1; J: TRBJ1-1; size: -; V: TRBV9; DNA: TGTGCCAGCAGCGCGACAGGGGTTGAAGCTTTCTTT; CDR3: CASSATGVEAFF
D: -; J: TRBJ2-3; size: -; V: TRBV10-1; DNA: TGCGCCAGCAGTGAGTCTTTAGTGGGAGTCACAGATACGCAGTATTTT; CDR3: CASSESLVGVTDTQYF
D: TRBD2; J: TRBJ2-1; size: -; V: TRBV18; DNA: TGTGCCAGCTCACCACTTGAGGGAGGGAATGAGCAGTTCTTC; CDR3: CASSPLEGGNEQFF
D: TRBD2; J: TRBJ2-7; size: few; V: TRBV10-3; DNA: TGTGCCATCAGAGATGAGCGGGGCTACTACGAGCAGTACTTC; CDR3: CAIRDERGYYEQYF
D: -; J: TRBJ1-5; size: -; V: TRBV12-5; DNA: TGTGCTAGTGGTCTAGCAGGAAGGGGGAATCAGCCCCAGCATTTT; CDR3: CASGLAGRGNQPQHF
D: -; J: TRBJ1-1; size: -; V: TRBV15; DNA: TGTGCCACCAGCAGAGATCGGAAGGGCGGGACTGAAGCTTTCTTT; CDR3: CATSRDRKGGTEAFF
D: -; J: TRBJ2-7; size: -; V: TRBV6-1; DNA: TGTGCCAGCACCTGGGGGCAGAGAGCCTACGAGCAGTACTTC; CDR3: CASTWGQRAYEQYF
D: -; J: TRBJ2-3; size: once; V: TRBV14; DNA: TGTGCCAGCAGCCAAGAAGTTCGGTATACGCAGTATTTT; CDR3: CASSQEVRYTQYF
D: -; J: TRBJ2-7; size: -; V: TRBV6-6; DNA: TGTGCCAGCAGTTACGCGGGGACAGCCTACGAGCAGTACTTC; CDR3: CASSYAGTAYEQYF
D: -; J: TRBJ1-1; size: -; V: TRBV5-1; DNA: TGCGCCAGCAGCCCCGGACAGAACACTGAAGCTTTCTTT; CDR3: CASSPGQNTEAFF
D: TRBD1; J: TRBJ1-6; size: few; V: TRBV19; DNA: TGTGCCAGTAGTATAGCGGGGACAGGACATTCACCCCTCCACTTT; CDR3: CASSIAGTGHSPLHF
D: TRBD1; J: TRBJ1-2; size: many; V: TRBV7-9; DNA: TGTGCCAGCAGCTTCAGGGACAGGGGCACCAACTATGGCTACACCTTC; CDR3: CASSFRDRGTNYGYTF
D: TRBD1; J: TRBJ2-1; size: -; V: TRBV27; DNA: TGTGCCAGCAGTTTATCGGGACAGCATAATGAGCAGTTCTTC; CDR3: CASSLSGQHNEQFF
D: TRBD1; J: TRBJ2-7; size: -; V: TRBV6-5; DNA: TGTGCCAGCAGTTATTACACAGGGGCCGAGCAGTACTTC; CDR3: CASSYYTGAEQYF
D: TRBD1; J: TRBJ1-1; size: -; V: TRBV19; DNA: TGTGCCAGTACCATCCAGGGGGGAATAACTGAAGCTTTCTTT; CDR3: CASTIQGGITEAFF
D: -; J: TRBJ1-3; size: -; V: TRBV30; DNA: TGTGCCTGGAGCGGTGGTGGCTCTGGAAACACCATATATTTT; CDR3: CAWSGGGSGNTIYF
D: -; J: TRBJ2-7; size: -; V: TRBV5-1; DNA: TGCGCCAGCAGCTCACTAACCCAGGGCTACGAGCAGTACTTC; CDR3: CASSSLTQGYEQYF
D: -; J: TRBJ2-7; size: -; V: TRBV4-1; DNA: TGCGCCAGCAGCCCGGGGGTTCGGTCCACCTACGAGCAGTACTTC; CDR3: CASSPGVRSTYEQYF
D: -; J: TRBJ1-6; size: few; V: TRBV6-5; DNA: TGTGCCAGCAGCGCAGAGGAAGCGAGTTCACCCCTCCACTTT; CDR3: CASSAEEASSPLHF
D: TRBD2; J: TRBJ2-3; size: -; V: TRBV6-6; DNA: TGTGCCAGCAGTTACTCGATAGCGGGAGGGCGCGATACGCAGTATTTT; CDR3: CASSYSIAGGRDTQYF
D: -; J: TRBJ1-4; size: -; V: TRBV7-2; DNA: TGTGCCAGCAGCTTAGCCCCGGGATTCGCTTCTAATGAAAAACTGTTTTTT; CDR3: CASSLAPGFASNEKLFF
D: TRBD1; J: TRBJ1-3; size: -; V: TRBV11-2; DNA: TGTGCCAGCAGCTTAGCAGGGGGCGGTTACTCTGGAAACACCATATATTTT; CDR3: CASSLAGGGYSGNTIYF
D: -; J: TRBJ1-2; size: -; V: TRBV5-8; DNA: TGTGCCAGCAGCGGGACAAGCTATGGCTACACCTTC; CDR3: CASSGTSYGYTF
D: -; J: TRBJ2-7; size: -; V: TRBV2; DNA: TGTGCCAGCAGTTCCCTCCTCTACGAGCAGTACTTC; CDR3: CASSSLLYEQYF
D: TRBD1; J: TRBJ1-4; size: -; V: TRBV7-9; DNA: TGTGCCAGCAGCACACAGGGGGCCCAGGAAAAACTGTTTTTT; CDR3: CASSTQGAQEKLFF
D: -; J: TRBJ2-7; size: -; V: TRBV5-5; DNA: TGTGCCAGCAGTTCCCCGCTCCCCAACTTAAGCTCCTACGAGCAGTACTTC; CDR3: CASSSPLPNLSSYEQYF
D: -; J: TRBJ1-5; size: -; V: TRBV19; DNA: TGTGCCAGTAGTACCGGGGTGACGCGGGATCAGCCCCAGCATTTT; CDR3: CASSTGVTRDQPQHF
D: TRBD1; J: TRBJ1-3; size: -; V: TRBV18; DNA: TGTGCCAGCTCAACTCGGGACAGAACCTCTGGAAACACCATATATTTT; CDR3: CASSTRDRTSGNTIYF
D: TRBD1; J: TRBJ1-2; size: -; V: TRBV6-5; DNA: TGTGCCAGCAGTTACGAGGACAGGGGCTATGGCTACACCTTC; CDR3: CASSYEDRGYGYTF